A selection of T cell receptor beta chains follows, all from one sample in a study of T cell responses to AZD1222 COVID-19 vaccine. The protocol was immunoSEQ multiplex PCR, while the TCRdb copy is restricted to in-frame clones and leaves out a portion. The sample has roughly 160,000 clones; 75% to 95% are singletons. The sequences come from peripheral blood, collected on day 0 of AZD1222 vaccination. These receptors all stem from an adult in good health. Both conserved end residues are part of each CDR3.

v_call cdr3_aa
TRBV6-6 CASSRGRRSYNSPLHF
TRBV24-1 CATRWGQGVDNEQFF
TRBV5-1 CATRAGNTEAFF
TRBV7-2 CASSDPEEVLYGYTF
TRBV7-7 CASSKGGNTGELFF
TRBV14 CASSPLGTARYGYTF
TRBV10-3 CAISEGHEQFF
TRBV7-9 CASSLGQGRGYTF
TRBV3-1/TRBV3-2 CASSPRTGDGYTF
TRBV11-3 CASSLGVAKNIQYF
TRBV2 CASSEVQGAAEEYF
TRBV7-9 CASSLERGPSYEQYF
TRBV13 CASSPGPSNEQFF
TRBV24-1 CATSTGNQPQHF
TRBV28 CASSRLPQETQYF
TRBV6-1 CASSEAGDRSQPQHF
TRBV6-5 CASNPGSRGETQYF
TRBV5-1 CASSLGRGTWDEQYF
TRBV9 CASSGTGTSGYNEQFF
TRBV6-6 CASRSGESNYGYTF
TRBV4-2 CASSQGEGDHNEQFF
TRBV19 CASSTRDRGLTNEKLFF
TRBV12-3/TRBV12-4 CASSAGRKYGYTF